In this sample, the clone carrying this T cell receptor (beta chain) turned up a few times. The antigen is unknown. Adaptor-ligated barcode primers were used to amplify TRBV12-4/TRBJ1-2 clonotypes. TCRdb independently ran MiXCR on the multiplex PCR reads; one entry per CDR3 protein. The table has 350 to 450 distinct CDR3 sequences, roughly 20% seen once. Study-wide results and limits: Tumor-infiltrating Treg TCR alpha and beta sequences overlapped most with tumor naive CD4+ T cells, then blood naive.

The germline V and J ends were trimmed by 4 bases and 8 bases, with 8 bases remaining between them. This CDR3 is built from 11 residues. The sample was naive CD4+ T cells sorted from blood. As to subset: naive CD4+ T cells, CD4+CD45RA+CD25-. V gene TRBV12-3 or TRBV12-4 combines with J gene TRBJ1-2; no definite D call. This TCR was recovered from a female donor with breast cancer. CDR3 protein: CASSYRVGYTF. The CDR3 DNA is TGTGCCAGCAGTTATAGGGTAGGCTACACCTTC.